This T cell receptor beta chain appears in the sequencing data of a study of blood T cell repertoires in COVID-19. About the study: T cells, B-cell-depleted T cells, or PBMCs provided the cDNA or gDNA that served as material.

Per the study methods: Reference gene primer amplification in the assay estimated nucleated cell counts. Assay: immunoSEQ multiplex PCR; the TCRdb copy retains only in-frame clones and omits some. V and J calls and clone size follow that table, whereas D and trimming were derived from the DNA. Of hundreds of thousands of clones in the sample, 80% to 90% were seen once. CDR1 is MNHEY and CDR2 is SMNVEV in the germline V gene (reference sequence). This CDR3 comprises 14 residues. With 4 bases removed from V and 2 bases from J, the gap between germline ends came to 9 bases. V usage is TRBV27 and J usage is TRBJ2-1; weak D call: TRBD1 (5 bases). What was sequenced was PBMCs or T cells enriched from blood (not recorded which). The source is a man aged 25-40 years who had recovered from COVID-19. CDR3 region: CASSYKDTYNEQFF. The CDR3 DNA follows: TGTGCCAGCAGTTACAAGGACACCTACAATGAGCAGTTCTTC.